These T cell receptor beta chains were read from a single sample in a study of lymphopenia after photon versus proton radiotherapy. Produced via immunoSEQ multiplex PCR; TCRdb's table is partial and in-frame only. This table holds around 30,000 clones, 89% found once. Specimen: peripheral blood, collected from a patient treated with proton-based radiotherapy. Receptors were obtained from a woman between 70 and 85 years old with pancreatic cancer. Some clones in this sample may be carry-over from other donors' samples. Each CDR3 is given with its conserved first and last residue. D genes are given only for firm matches. Size tells how often a clone was seen (once, few, many) or the class of an expanded clone, and some rows leave it out.

j_gene: TRBJ2-5
d_gene: TRBD2
abundance: few
v_gene: TRBV15
CDR3aa: CATSSRLAGKETQYF
CDR3nt: TGTGCCACCAGCAGCCGACTAGCGGGAAAGGAGACCCAGTACTTC

j_gene: TRBJ2-6
d_gene: -
abundance: -
v_gene: TRBV2
CDR3aa: CASSERDGSSSGANVLTF
CDR3nt: TGTGCCAGCAGTGAAAGGGATGGCAGTAGCTCTGGGGCCAACGTCCTGACTTTC

j_gene: TRBJ1-2
d_gene: TRBD1
abundance: -
v_gene: TRBV6-6
CDR3aa: CASSDRGFNYGYTF
CDR3nt: TGTGCCAGCAGTGACAGGGGGTTTAACTATGGCTACACCTTC

j_gene: TRBJ1-3
d_gene: -
abundance: once
v_gene: TRBV2
CDR3aa: CASGGASGGNTIYF
CDR3nt: TGTGCCAGCGGGGGGGCGAGCGGTGGAAACACCATATATTTT

j_gene: TRBJ1-5
d_gene: -
abundance: -
v_gene: TRBV19
CDR3aa: CASSLWTGTSNQPQHF
CDR3nt: TGTGCCAGTAGTCTCTGGACTGGAACAAGCAATCAGCCCCAGCATTTT

j_gene: TRBJ1-2
d_gene: -
abundance: medium-sized
v_gene: TRBV19
CDR3aa: CASSSSTVRGYTF
CDR3nt: TGTGCCAGTAGTTCTTCGACGGTACGTGGCTACACCTTC

j_gene: TRBJ1-1
d_gene: -
abundance: -
v_gene: TRBV29-1
CDR3aa: CSVLQGNTEAFF
CDR3nt: TGCAGCGTCTTACAGGGGAACACTGAAGCTTTCTTT

j_gene: TRBJ1-1
d_gene: -
abundance: once
v_gene: TRBV11-2
CDR3aa: CASSPPLTWRAFF
CDR3nt: TGTGCCAGCAGCCCCCCTTTAACCTGGAGGGCTTTCTTT

j_gene: TRBJ2-7
d_gene: TRBD2
abundance: once
v_gene: TRBV28
CDR3aa: CASSTSGEQYF
CDR3nt: TGTGCCAGCAGTACTAGCGGCGAGCAGTACTTC

j_gene: TRBJ2-1
d_gene: TRBD2
abundance: -
v_gene: TRBV28
CDR3aa: CASSLYGGNEQFF
CDR3nt: TGTGCCAGCAGTTTGTACGGGGGGAATGAGCAGTTCTTC

j_gene: TRBJ2-7
d_gene: TRBD1
abundance: few
v_gene: TRBV5-4
CDR3aa: CASRRDRDSYEQYF
CDR3nt: TGTGCCAGCAGACGTGACAGGGACTCCTACGAGCAGTACTTC

j_gene: TRBJ2-2
d_gene: -
abundance: -
v_gene: TRBV7-9
CDR3aa: CASRYNTGELFF
CDR3nt: TGTGCCAGCAGATACAACACCGGGGAGCTGTTTTTT

j_gene: TRBJ2-3
d_gene: -
abundance: -
v_gene: TRBV7-6
CDR3aa: CASSLGADTQYF
CDR3nt: TGTGCCAGCAGCTTAGGAGCAGATACGCAGTATTTT

j_gene: TRBJ2-1
d_gene: TRBD1
abundance: once
v_gene: TRBV5-4
CDR3aa: CASSLGQGVLDEQFF
CDR3nt: TGTGCCAGCAGCTTGGGGCAGGGGGTGCTTGATGAGCAGTTCTTC

j_gene: TRBJ2-7
d_gene: -
abundance: -
v_gene: TRBV5-6
CDR3aa: CASSLIDTPYEQYF
CDR3nt: TGTGCCAGCAGCTTGATAGACACACCCTACGAGCAGTACTTC

j_gene: TRBJ1-6
d_gene: -
abundance: -
v_gene: TRBV5-6
CDR3aa: CASSLELNNSPLHF
CDR3nt: TGTGCCAGCAGCTTGGAACTGAATAATTCACCCCTCCACTTT

j_gene: TRBJ1-1
d_gene: TRBD1
abundance: once
v_gene: TRBV14
CDR3aa: CASSRYSQGAEAFF
CDR3nt: TGTGCCAGCAGCCGATATTCACAGGGGGCTGAAGCTTTCTTT

j_gene: TRBJ1-5
d_gene: -
abundance: -
v_gene: TRBV6-6
CDR3aa: CASSYERGSVQPQHF
CDR3nt: TGTGCCAGCAGTTACGAAAGGGGGAGTGTTCAGCCCCAGCATTTT

j_gene: TRBJ2-5
d_gene: -
abundance: few
v_gene: TRBV5-1
CDR3aa: CASSPHLSGQETQYF
CDR3nt: TGCGCCAGCAGCCCCCACCTGTCGGGACAAGAGACCCAGTACTTC

j_gene: TRBJ1-2
d_gene: TRBD1
abundance: -
v_gene: TRBV28
CDR3aa: CASSSYTRAGGDYGYTF
CDR3nt: TGTGCCAGCAGTTCCTACACCCGGGCAGGGGGGGACTATGGCTACACCTTC

j_gene: TRBJ1-2
d_gene: -
abundance: -
v_gene: TRBV28
CDR3aa: CASSKIRTGTRDGYTF
CDR3nt: TGTGCCAGCAGCAAGATACGAACCGGGACGAGGGACGGCTACACCTTC

j_gene: TRBJ2-1
d_gene: TRBD1
abundance: -
v_gene: TRBV7-2
CDR3aa: CASSTQPGQGNEQFF
CDR3nt: TGTGCCAGCAGCACCCAACCGGGACAGGGGAATGAGCAGTTCTTC

j_gene: TRBJ2-1
d_gene: -
abundance: -
v_gene: TRBV6-1
CDR3aa: CASSLSSVYNEQFF
CDR3nt: TGTGCCAGCAGCCTTTCTAGCGTCTACAATGAGCAGTTCTTC

j_gene: TRBJ2-3
d_gene: -
abundance: few
v_gene: TRBV10-3
CDR3aa: CAISESPAVTDTQYF
CDR3nt: TGTGCCATCAGTGAGTCCCCAGCAGTCACAGATACGCAGTATTTT

j_gene: TRBJ2-6
d_gene: -
abundance: -
v_gene: TRBV30
CDR3aa: CAWSVPSGANVLTF
CDR3nt: TGTGCCTGGAGTGTCCCCTCTGGGGCCAACGTCCTGACTTTC

j_gene: TRBJ2-2
d_gene: -
abundance: -
v_gene: TRBV2
CDR3aa: CASKLESTGELFF
CDR3nt: TGTGCCAGCAAACTTGAGAGTACCGGGGAGCTGTTTTTT

j_gene: TRBJ1-3
d_gene: -
abundance: -
v_gene: TRBV18
CDR3aa: CASSPLGTGTSGNTIYF
CDR3nt: TGTGCCAGCTCACCCCTGGGGACGGGAACCTCTGGAAACACCATATATTTT

j_gene: TRBJ1-5
d_gene: -
abundance: -
v_gene: TRBV19
CDR3aa: CARAHSGGNQPQHF
CDR3nt: TGTGCCAGGGCCCACAGTGGCGGCAATCAGCCCCAGCATTTT

j_gene: TRBJ2-7
d_gene: TRBD1
abundance: -
v_gene: TRBV30
CDR3aa: CAWTLQGAREQYF
CDR3nt: TGTGCCTGGACCTTACAGGGGGCCCGCGAGCAGTACTTC

j_gene: TRBJ2-1
d_gene: TRBD1
abundance: -
v_gene: TRBV30
CDR3aa: CAWSPRGTGTGGWNEQFF
CDR3nt: TGTGCCTGGAGTCCACGGGGAACCGGGACAGGGGGCTGGAATGAGCAGTTCTTC

j_gene: TRBJ2-2
d_gene: -
abundance: -
v_gene: TRBV27
CDR3aa: CASSLSGAWELFF
CDR3nt: TGTGCCAGCAGTCTGTCAGGGGCGTGGGAGCTGTTTTTT

j_gene: TRBJ2-3
d_gene: TRBD1
abundance: -
v_gene: TRBV19
CDR3aa: CASSPGTGYGDTQYF
CDR3nt: TGTGCCAGTAGTCCAGGGACAGGGTATGGAGATACGCAGTATTTT

j_gene: TRBJ1-1
d_gene: -
abundance: -
v_gene: TRBV15
CDR3aa: CATSDQQGRTEAFF
CDR3nt: TGTGCCACCAGCGACCAACAGGGTCGAACTGAAGCTTTCTTT

j_gene: TRBJ2-5
d_gene: TRBD1
abundance: -
v_gene: TRBV7-2
CDR3aa: CASSLSQGARETQYF
CDR3nt: TGTGCCAGCAGCTTATCACAGGGGGCACGGGAGACCCAGTACTTC

j_gene: TRBJ2-5
d_gene: -
abundance: -
v_gene: TRBV28
CDR3aa: CASRSYRDGETQYF
CDR3nt: TGTGCCAGCAGGTCGTACCGGGATGGGGAGACCCAGTACTTC

j_gene: TRBJ1-1
d_gene: -
abundance: -
v_gene: TRBV7-7
CDR3aa: CASSRQVGTEAFF
CDR3nt: TGTGCTAGCAGCCGACAAGTAGGGACTGAAGCTTTCTTT

j_gene: TRBJ1-3
d_gene: TRBD1
abundance: -
v_gene: TRBV7-3
CDR3aa: CASSWDREAGNTIYF
CDR3nt: TGTGCCAGCAGCTGGGACAGGGAGGCTGGAAACACCATATATTTT

j_gene: TRBJ2-5
d_gene: -
abundance: -
v_gene: TRBV5-6
CDR3aa: CASSLLGQGLETQYF
CDR3nt: TGTGCCAGCAGCTTGCTGGGGCAGGGTTTAGAGACCCAGTACTTC

j_gene: TRBJ1-5
d_gene: TRBD1
abundance: -
v_gene: TRBV7-2
CDR3aa: CASSPTGDQPQHF
CDR3nt: TGTGCCAGCAGCCCGACAGGGGATCAGCCCCAGCATTTT

j_gene: TRBJ2-4
d_gene: TRBD1
abundance: -
v_gene: TRBV19
CDR3aa: CASAPAGGSGNIQYF
CDR3nt: TGTGCCAGTGCCCCGGCAGGGGGCTCGGGAAACATTCAGTACTTC

j_gene: TRBJ1-5
d_gene: TRBD1
abundance: -
v_gene: TRBV28
CDR3aa: CASSSPQGAGQPQHF
CDR3nt: TGTGCCAGCAGTAGCCCCCAGGGGGCTGGGCAGCCCCAGCATTTT

j_gene: TRBJ2-7
d_gene: -
abundance: -
v_gene: TRBV29-1
CDR3aa: CSVVLAGRSNEQYF
CDR3nt: TGCAGCGTTGTACTGGCAGGGAGGAGCAACGAGCAGTACTTC

j_gene: TRBJ2-5
d_gene: -
abundance: -
v_gene: TRBV6-1
CDR3aa: CASSESFDSRGTQYF
CDR3nt: TGTGCCAGCAGTGAATCGTTTGACTCAAGGGGGACCCAGTACTTC

j_gene: TRBJ1-2
d_gene: TRBD1
abundance: -
v_gene: TRBV27
CDR3aa: CASSLDRAANYGYTF
CDR3nt: TGTGCCAGCAGTCTGGACAGGGCAGCGAACTATGGCTACACCTTC

j_gene: TRBJ2-6
d_gene: -
abundance: -
v_gene: TRBV14
CDR3aa: CASSQDYTANVLTF
CDR3nt: TGTGCCAGCAGCCAAGATTATACGGCCAACGTCCTGACTTTC

j_gene: TRBJ1-3
d_gene: -
abundance: -
v_gene: TRBV30
CDR3aa: CAWQPGLLRNTIYF
CDR3nt: TGTGCCTGGCAGCCGGGCCTACTTAGAAACACCATATATTTT

j_gene: TRBJ2-1
d_gene: TRBD1
abundance: -
v_gene: TRBV6-4
CDR3aa: CASSVSQGDYNEQFF
CDR3nt: TGTGCCAGCAGTGTGTCACAGGGGGACTACAATGAGCAGTTCTTC

j_gene: TRBJ2-1
d_gene: TRBD2
abundance: once
v_gene: TRBV5-1
CDR3aa: CASSLVAGGVYNEQFF
CDR3nt: TGCGCCAGCAGCTTGGTTGCGGGAGGGGTCTACAATGAGCAGTTCTTC

j_gene: TRBJ2-5
d_gene: TRBD2
abundance: -
v_gene: TRBV27
CDR3aa: CASSFSGTNQETQYF
CDR3nt: TGTGCCAGCAGTTTTAGCGGGACTAATCAAGAGACCCAGTACTTC

j_gene: TRBJ2-5
d_gene: -
abundance: -
v_gene: TRBV27
CDR3aa: CASSLVGFQETQYF
CDR3nt: TGTGCCAGCAGTTTAGTGGGGTTCCAAGAGACCCAGTACTTC

j_gene: TRBJ1-1
d_gene: -
abundance: -
v_gene: TRBV29-1
CDR3aa: CSVEETEGAEAFF
CDR3nt: TGCAGCGTTGAGGAGACCGAAGGCGCTGAAGCTTTCTTT

j_gene: TRBJ1-6
d_gene: -
abundance: once
v_gene: TRBV25-1
CDR3aa: CASSGFGYNSPLHF
CDR3nt: TGTGCCAGCAGTGGATTCGGGTATAATTCACCCCTCCACTTT

j_gene: TRBJ2-3
d_gene: -
abundance: -
v_gene: TRBV19
CDR3aa: CASSITGPSTDTQYF
CDR3nt: TGTGCCAGTAGTATAACAGGTCCTAGCACAGATACGCAGTATTTT

j_gene: TRBJ2-1
d_gene: TRBD2
abundance: -
v_gene: TRBV4-3
CDR3aa: CASSQEGSGVFYNEQFF
CDR3nt: TGCGCCAGCAGCCAAGAAGGGAGCGGGGTTTTCTACAATGAGCAGTTCTTC

j_gene: TRBJ1-4
d_gene: -
abundance: -
v_gene: TRBV5-5
CDR3aa: CASSNTPTVRAATNEKLFF
CDR3nt: TGTGCCAGCAGCAATACGCCGACAGTCCGGGCTGCAACTAATGAAAAACTGTTTTTT

j_gene: TRBJ1-2
d_gene: -
abundance: -
v_gene: TRBV27
CDR3aa: CASSVRQNYGYTF
CDR3nt: TGTGCCAGCAGTGTCCGACAGAACTATGGCTACACCTTC

j_gene: TRBJ1-1
d_gene: -
abundance: once
v_gene: TRBV19
CDR3aa: CASRTVTLNTEAFF
CDR3nt: TGTGCCAGTAGGACAGTGACATTGAACACTGAAGCTTTCTTT

j_gene: TRBJ1-4
d_gene: TRBD1
abundance: -
v_gene: TRBV30
CDR3aa: CAWSVGGTGRGKLFF
CDR3nt: TGTGCCTGGAGTGTAGGGGGGACAGGGAGGGGAAAACTGTTTTTT